The present entry profiles one TCR beta chain with its context. What it recognizes is unknown. There are 13 residues in the CDR3. The germline V and J ends were trimmed by 3 bases and 7 bases, with 14 bases remaining between them. Germline CDR1 and CDR2: DFQATT and SNEGSKA (reference sequence). These data originate in a study of blood T cells in healthy people across ages. Primers used in a second PCR of roughly 6 to 12 cycles were a sample-barcoded 5' primer and a J-beta primer mix. From each sample, at least 2.5 million paired-end reads containing CDR3 were obtained. TCRdb re-analysed the 5' RACE reads in MiXCR, keeping a single row per CDR3 protein. The sample holds approximately 360,000 distinct CDR3 sequences, roughly half seen once. Study observations and caveats: Unsorted PBMCs blocked a conclusive comparison of naive and antigen-experienced cells.

Isolated per sample were at least 7 million PBMCs. Sequenced input: blood. The V and J genes are TRBV20-1 and TRBJ2-3; D may be TRBD2 (5 bases). This receptor was identified in a man aged 55-75 years in good health. The CDR3: CSASPPGLNTQYF. The DNA for the CDR3 is TGCAGTGCTAGCCCCCCCGGACTCAATACGCAGTATTTT.